A selection of T cell receptor beta chains follows, all from one sample in a study of T-cell reconstitution after alpha-beta-depleted transplantation in children. Each CDR3 protein gets one entry after TCRdb re-called the PCR reads with MiXCR. The sample lists about 600,000 distinct CDR3 sequences, roughly a tenth seen once, with about 4.2% in the top ten. The sample was PBMCs from the stem cell graft donor, taken from the stem cell graft. Every receptor here comes from a human donor who donated a stem cell graft to a child with acute myeloid leukemia. CDR3s include the opening cysteine and the closing phenylalanine or tryptophan. Each record gives: CDR3 protein, CDR3 DNA, clone size, D gene, CDR3 length, J gene, V gene. A D gene is named only where the DNA matches it firmly. Clone size is shown for a subset of rows, as once, few, many or a class of expanded clone.

cdr3_aa: CSASSGRAAYEQYF
cdr3_nt: TGCAGTGCCTCAAGCGGGAGGGCCGCCTACGAGCAGTACTTC
clone_size: few
d_call: TRBD2
cdr3_length: 14
j_call: TRBJ2-7
v_call: TRBV20-1

cdr3_aa: CASSPDRPYEQYF
cdr3_nt: TGTGCCAGCAGTCCGGACAGACCCTACGAGCAGTACTTC
clone_size: many
d_call: -
cdr3_length: 13
j_call: TRBJ2-7
v_call: TRBV27

cdr3_aa: CAISVQGHTEAFF
cdr3_nt: TGTGCCATCAGTGTACAGGGGCACACTGAAGCTTTCTTT
clone_size: -
d_call: TRBD1
cdr3_length: 13
j_call: TRBJ1-1
v_call: TRBV10-3

cdr3_aa: CASSQEDNPTNEKLFF
cdr3_nt: TGTGCCAGCAGCCAAGAGGACAATCCAACTAATGAAAAACTGTTTTTT
clone_size: many
d_call: -
cdr3_length: 16
j_call: TRBJ1-4
v_call: TRBV14

cdr3_aa: CASSQDFNTFYNEQFF
cdr3_nt: TGCGCCAGCAGCCAAGATTTTAATACGTTCTACAATGAGCAGTTCTTC
clone_size: many
d_call: -
cdr3_length: 16
j_call: TRBJ2-1
v_call: TRBV4-3

cdr3_aa: CATSRATTGAEQFF
cdr3_nt: TGTGCCACCAGCAGAGCCACGACAGGTGCAGAGCAGTTCTTC
clone_size: -
d_call: -
cdr3_length: 14
j_call: TRBJ2-1
v_call: TRBV15

cdr3_aa: CASSLAGGGLSSYEQYF
cdr3_nt: TGCGCCAGCAGCTTGGCCGGCGGGGGTCTAAGCTCCTACGAGCAGTACTTC
clone_size: -
d_call: TRBD2
cdr3_length: 17
j_call: TRBJ2-7
v_call: TRBV5-1

cdr3_aa: CAWSVGQGTDTQYF
cdr3_nt: TGTGCCTGGAGTGTGGGACAGGGGACAGATACGCAGTATTTT
clone_size: -
d_call: TRBD1
cdr3_length: 14
j_call: TRBJ2-3
v_call: TRBV30

cdr3_aa: CSASRPGGSNYGYTF
cdr3_nt: TGCAGTGCTAGTCGCCCAGGGGGCTCTAACTATGGCTACACCTTC
clone_size: -
d_call: TRBD1
cdr3_length: 15
j_call: TRBJ1-2
v_call: TRBV20-1

cdr3_aa: CASSYHRGRGVVSYTQYF
cdr3_nt: TGTGCCAGCAGTTACCACAGGGGACGGGGGGTGGTCTCATATACGCAGTATTTT
clone_size: few
d_call: -
cdr3_length: 18
j_call: TRBJ2-3
v_call: TRBV6-5

cdr3_aa: CASSQPRQGGSYNEQFF
cdr3_nt: TGTGCCAGCAGCCAGCCCAGACAGGGAGGATCCTACAATGAGCAGTTCTTC
clone_size: many
d_call: -
cdr3_length: 17
j_call: TRBJ2-1
v_call: TRBV4-2

cdr3_aa: CASSSSGLAVLRGNIQYF
cdr3_nt: TGTGCCAGCAGTTCCTCTGGACTAGCGGTCCTTAGAGGGAACATTCAGTACTTC
clone_size: -
d_call: TRBD2
cdr3_length: 18
j_call: TRBJ2-4
v_call: TRBV27

cdr3_aa: CATSTLAGQETQYF
cdr3_nt: TGTGCCACCAGCACCCTCGCGGGGCAAGAGACCCAGTACTTC
clone_size: few
d_call: -
cdr3_length: 14
j_call: TRBJ2-5
v_call: TRBV15

cdr3_aa: CSARDLGSMNTEAFF
cdr3_nt: TGCAGTGCTAGAGATCTAGGGTCCATGAACACTGAAGCTTTCTTT
clone_size: few
d_call: -
cdr3_length: 15
j_call: TRBJ1-1
v_call: TRBV20-1

cdr3_aa: CASSYSSGLYNEQFF
cdr3_nt: TGTGCCAGCAGTTACTCGTCGGGACTGTACAATGAGCAGTTCTTC
clone_size: many
d_call: -
cdr3_length: 15
j_call: TRBJ2-1
v_call: TRBV6-5

cdr3_aa: CASSSSGTSGTNSYNEQFF
cdr3_nt: TGCGCCAGCAGCTCCTCCGGGACTAGCGGAACTAACTCCTACAATGAGCAGTTCTTC
clone_size: few
d_call: TRBD2
cdr3_length: 19
j_call: TRBJ2-1
v_call: TRBV5-1

cdr3_aa: CASSPPSGAGEQFF
cdr3_nt: TGTGCCAGCTCACCACCGAGTGGCGCAGGTGAGCAGTTCTTC
clone_size: once
d_call: -
cdr3_length: 14
j_call: TRBJ2-1
v_call: TRBV18

cdr3_aa: CASSPDLGTGNIQYF
cdr3_nt: TGTGCCAGCAGCCCAGACCTGGGGACGGGAAACATTCAGTACTTC
clone_size: few
d_call: -
cdr3_length: 15
j_call: TRBJ2-4
v_call: TRBV7-2

cdr3_aa: CASSIPRLGGRGANVLTF
cdr3_nt: TGTGCCAGTAGTATTCCTAGATTAGGCGGACGGGGGGCCAACGTCCTGACTTTC
clone_size: -
d_call: -
cdr3_length: 18
j_call: TRBJ2-6
v_call: TRBV19

cdr3_aa: CASSQATTREQYF
cdr3_nt: TGTGCCAGCAGCCAAGCGACCACCCGCGAGCAGTACTTC
clone_size: few
d_call: -
cdr3_length: 13
j_call: TRBJ2-7
v_call: TRBV7-3

cdr3_aa: CASSSTGGYNYGYTF
cdr3_nt: TGTGCCAGCAGTTCGACAGGGGGTTATAACTATGGCTACACCTTC
clone_size: -
d_call: TRBD1
cdr3_length: 15
j_call: TRBJ1-2
v_call: TRBV12-3/TRBV12-4

cdr3_aa: CASSYGTASSYNSPLHF
cdr3_nt: TGCGCCAGCAGCTACGGGACGGCCAGCTCCTATAATTCACCCCTCCACTTT
clone_size: few
d_call: -
cdr3_length: 17
j_call: TRBJ1-6
v_call: TRBV5-1

cdr3_aa: CSVVLTSGRANEQFF
cdr3_nt: TGCAGCGTGGTACTAACTAGCGGGAGGGCAAATGAGCAGTTCTTC
clone_size: many
d_call: TRBD2
cdr3_length: 15
j_call: TRBJ2-1
v_call: TRBV29-1

cdr3_aa: CASSLELVSTDTQYF
cdr3_nt: TGTGCCAGCAGCTTAGAACTAGTCAGCACAGATACGCAGTATTTT
clone_size: -
d_call: -
cdr3_length: 15
j_call: TRBJ2-3
v_call: TRBV7-2

cdr3_aa: CASSPTGLSTDTQYF
cdr3_nt: TGTGCCAGCAGTCCTACGGGACTCAGCACAGATACGCAGTATTTT
clone_size: few
d_call: -
cdr3_length: 15
j_call: TRBJ2-3
v_call: TRBV2

cdr3_aa: CASSRDGENTEAFF
cdr3_nt: TGTGCCAGCAGCCGGGACGGGGAGAACACTGAAGCTTTCTTT
clone_size: -
d_call: -
cdr3_length: 14
j_call: TRBJ1-1
v_call: TRBV7-3

cdr3_aa: CASRALNYGYTF
cdr3_nt: TGTGCCAGCAGGGCTCTAAACTATGGCTACACCTTC
clone_size: -
d_call: -
cdr3_length: 12
j_call: TRBJ1-2
v_call: TRBV6-2/TRBV6-3

cdr3_aa: CASSRGGRTPYEQYF
cdr3_nt: TGTGCCAGCTCCCGTGGCGGGCGAACCCCCTACGAGCAGTACTTC
clone_size: many
d_call: -
cdr3_length: 15
j_call: TRBJ2-7
v_call: TRBV7-2

cdr3_aa: CATSDHSVSYEQYF
cdr3_nt: TGTGCCACCAGTGACCACAGTGTTTCCTACGAGCAGTACTTC
clone_size: many
d_call: -
cdr3_length: 14
j_call: TRBJ2-7
v_call: TRBV24-1

cdr3_aa: CAWSRGGNTEAFF
cdr3_nt: TGTGCCTGGAGCCGGGGAGGGAACACTGAAGCTTTCTTT
clone_size: -
d_call: -
cdr3_length: 13
j_call: TRBJ1-1
v_call: TRBV30

cdr3_aa: CASIHSGELFF
cdr3_nt: TGTGCCAGCATCCACTCCGGGGAGCTGTTTTTT
clone_size: few
d_call: -
cdr3_length: 11
j_call: TRBJ2-2
v_call: TRBV12-3/TRBV12-4

cdr3_aa: CASSRRTGTDGYTF
cdr3_nt: TGTGCCAGCAGCCGCCGGACAGGAACGGATGGCTACACCTTC
clone_size: -
d_call: TRBD1
cdr3_length: 14
j_call: TRBJ1-2
v_call: TRBV7-2

cdr3_aa: CSALPGSGRGGFEQFF
cdr3_nt: TGCAGTGCATTACCTGGGAGCGGGAGGGGGGGGTTTGAGCAGTTCTTC
clone_size: -
d_call: TRBD2
cdr3_length: 16
j_call: TRBJ2-1
v_call: TRBV20-1

cdr3_aa: CSARDSAPGRPDDEQFF
cdr3_nt: TGCAGTGCTAGAGATTCGGCGCCAGGGAGGCCTGACGATGAGCAGTTCTTC
clone_size: many
d_call: -
cdr3_length: 17
j_call: TRBJ2-1
v_call: TRBV20-1

cdr3_aa: CASSPRGQGGTGELFF
cdr3_nt: TGTGCCAGCAGCCCTCGAGGACAGGGGGGTACCGGGGAGCTGTTTTTT
clone_size: many
d_call: TRBD1
cdr3_length: 16
j_call: TRBJ2-2
v_call: TRBV9

cdr3_aa: CATETGGNQPQHF
cdr3_nt: TGTGCCACGGAGACAGGGGGGAATCAGCCCCAGCATTTT
clone_size: -
d_call: TRBD1
cdr3_length: 13
j_call: TRBJ1-5
v_call: TRBV6-6

cdr3_aa: CASSLFHKSRNEQFF
cdr3_nt: TGTGCCAGCAGCTTATTCCATAAGTCCCGCAATGAGCAGTTCTTC
clone_size: -
d_call: -
cdr3_length: 15
j_call: TRBJ2-1
v_call: TRBV7-2

cdr3_aa: CASSFEGRGPDTQYF
cdr3_nt: TGTGCCAGCAGTTTCGAAGGGAGAGGCCCAGATACGCAGTATTTT
clone_size: -
d_call: -
cdr3_length: 15
j_call: TRBJ2-3
v_call: TRBV28

cdr3_aa: CSVLTGTGVSDTQYF
cdr3_nt: TGCAGCGTCCTAACCGGGACAGGAGTCTCAGATACGCAGTATTTT
clone_size: many
d_call: TRBD1
cdr3_length: 15
j_call: TRBJ2-3
v_call: TRBV29-1

cdr3_aa: CASGLVGQVAFF
cdr3_nt: TGTGCTAGTGGTTTGGTAGGACAGGTAGCTTTCTTT
clone_size: many
d_call: TRBD1
cdr3_length: 12
j_call: TRBJ1-1
v_call: TRBV12-5

cdr3_aa: CASSVGQPGGETQYF
cdr3_nt: TGTGCCAGCAGCGTCGGACAGCCGGGGGGAGAGACCCAGTACTTC
clone_size: -
d_call: -
cdr3_length: 15
j_call: TRBJ2-5
v_call: TRBV9

cdr3_aa: CASSPLRAADTQYF
cdr3_nt: TGTGCCAGCAGCCCTTTGAGGGCGGCAGATACGCAGTATTTT
clone_size: -
d_call: -
cdr3_length: 14
j_call: TRBJ2-3
v_call: TRBV3-1

cdr3_aa: CATSDLGGVADTQYF
cdr3_nt: TGTGCCACCAGTGATTTGGGCGGAGTGGCAGATACGCAGTATTTT
clone_size: -
d_call: -
cdr3_length: 15
j_call: TRBJ2-3
v_call: TRBV24-1

cdr3_aa: CASSLRGISQETQYF
cdr3_nt: TGCGCCAGCAGCTTGAGGGGAATCTCCCAAGAGACCCAGTACTTC
clone_size: -
d_call: -
cdr3_length: 15
j_call: TRBJ2-5
v_call: TRBV5-1

cdr3_aa: CASTPALSSGNTIYF
cdr3_nt: TGTGCCAGCACCCCGGCTTTGAGCTCTGGAAACACCATATATTTT
clone_size: -
d_call: -
cdr3_length: 15
j_call: TRBJ1-3
v_call: TRBV12-3/TRBV12-4

cdr3_aa: CASSTRTSADTQYF
cdr3_nt: TGTGCCAGCAGTACTCGGACTAGCGCAGATACGCAGTATTTT
clone_size: few
d_call: TRBD2
cdr3_length: 14
j_call: TRBJ2-3
v_call: TRBV6-2/TRBV6-3

cdr3_aa: CASSKVRAGNSYNEQFF
cdr3_nt: TGTGCCAGCAGCAAAGTTAGGGCAGGGAATTCCTACAATGAGCAGTTCTTC
clone_size: many
d_call: -
cdr3_length: 17
j_call: TRBJ2-1
v_call: TRBV21-1

cdr3_aa: CSVVQEAYEQYF
cdr3_nt: TGCAGCGTTGTACAGGAGGCCTACGAGCAGTACTTC
clone_size: -
d_call: -
cdr3_length: 12
j_call: TRBJ2-7
v_call: TRBV29-1

cdr3_aa: CASSPSSGGDYNEQFF
cdr3_nt: TGTGCCAGCTCACCTTCTAGCGGGGGGGACTACAATGAGCAGTTCTTC
clone_size: -
d_call: TRBD2
cdr3_length: 16
j_call: TRBJ2-1
v_call: TRBV18

cdr3_aa: CASSQDSGGWTEAFF
cdr3_nt: TGCGCCAGCAGCCAAGACTCAGGGGGTTGGACTGAAGCTTTCTTT
clone_size: -
d_call: TRBD1
cdr3_length: 15
j_call: TRBJ1-1
v_call: TRBV4-3